The text below deals with one T cell receptor beta chain. At one boundary the junction diverges from the germline segment, which might be a read error. Germline lookup yields CDR1 LGHNA and CDR2 YSLEER. The CDR3 totals 17 residues. RNA was extracted from bulk tissue without any cell sorting. More than 3 cm separated this lung sample from the edge of the tumor. This sample is part of a study of tumor and adjacent non-tumor tissue in lung cancer. Three rounds of nested PCR, following a modified ARM-PCR protocol, produced the TCRbeta library. Each CDR3 protein gets one entry after TCRdb re-called the multiplex PCR reads with MiXCR. The profile covers approximately 77,000 distinct CDR3 sequences, with roughly 80% appearing a single time and about half taken by the ten largest.

This TCR came from a man in his 60s with non-small cell lung cancer. The chain links TRBV4-3 to TRBJ2-1; 11 nucleotides match TRBD2. The J call may be mistaken, given a closer DNA end match to TRBJ2-7. Sequencing used distant non-tumor lung tissue. The CDR3 here is CSSSQVIAGGPLDEQYF. The CDR3 DNA follows: TGCTCCAGCAGCCAAGTAATAGCGGGAGGGCCGTTGGATGAGCAGTACTTC.